The entry that follows covers one T cell receptor (beta chain) sequence. Clones were read by immunoSEQ multiplex PCR, and TCRdb kept only the in-frame ones, dropping some. The sample holds 8,000 or so clones, just over 70% seen once. The sample belongs to a study of chemoradiotherapy in HPV16-positive cancers. The V gene end was trimmed by 2 bases and the J gene end by 7 bases; junction bases not matched to a gene: 7. Germline-derived CDR1 and CDR2 are MGHRA and YSYEKL. The CDR3 covers 15 residues. This sample was gathered from a patient who underwent chemoradiotherapy. The chain uses TRBV4-1 and TRBJ1-4; 7 bases align to TRBD1. The sequence was collected from a human donor with HPV-associated anogenital cancer. In DNA form, the CDR3 reads TGCGCCAGCAGCCAATACAGGGGCACTTCTGAAAAACTGTTTTTT. Protein product: CASSQYRGTSEKLFF.